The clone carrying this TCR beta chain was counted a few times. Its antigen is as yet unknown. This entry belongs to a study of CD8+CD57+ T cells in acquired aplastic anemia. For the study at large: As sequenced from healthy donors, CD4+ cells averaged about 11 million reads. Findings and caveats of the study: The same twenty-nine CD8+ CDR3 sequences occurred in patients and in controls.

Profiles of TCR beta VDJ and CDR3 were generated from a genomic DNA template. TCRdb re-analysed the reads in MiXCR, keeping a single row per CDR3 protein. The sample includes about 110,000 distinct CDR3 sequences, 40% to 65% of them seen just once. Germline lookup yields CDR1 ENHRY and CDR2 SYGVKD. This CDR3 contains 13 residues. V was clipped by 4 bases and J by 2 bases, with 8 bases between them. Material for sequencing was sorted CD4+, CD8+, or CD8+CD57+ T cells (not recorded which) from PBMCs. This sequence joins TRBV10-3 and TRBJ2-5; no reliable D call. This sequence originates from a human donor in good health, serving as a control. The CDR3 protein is CAISVDPQETQYF. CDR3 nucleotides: TGTGCCATCAGTGTCGACCCACAAGAGACCCAGTACTTC.